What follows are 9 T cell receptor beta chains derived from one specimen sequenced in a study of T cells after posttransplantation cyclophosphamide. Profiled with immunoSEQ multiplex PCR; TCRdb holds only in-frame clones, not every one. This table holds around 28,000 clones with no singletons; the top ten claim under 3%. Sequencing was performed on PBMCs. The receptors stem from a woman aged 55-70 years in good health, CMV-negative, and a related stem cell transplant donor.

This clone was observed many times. Here the CDR3 DNA reads TGTGCCAGCGCGGGGGTAGGCACTGAAGCTTTCTTT. As protein: CASAGVGTEAFF. The chain has TRBV28 and TRBJ1-1; a weak D match, TRBD1 (5 bases). V dropped 8 bases and J dropped 4 bases, with 11 bases sitting between them. CDR1 and CDR2 (germline): MDHEN, SYDVKM. CDR3 length: 12 residues.

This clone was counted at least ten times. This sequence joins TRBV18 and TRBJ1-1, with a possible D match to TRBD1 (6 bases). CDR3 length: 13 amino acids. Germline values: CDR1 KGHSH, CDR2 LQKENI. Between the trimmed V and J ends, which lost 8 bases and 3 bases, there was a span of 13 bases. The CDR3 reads CASGQSGDTEAFF. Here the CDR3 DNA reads TGTGCCAGCGGACAGAGCGGGGACACTGAAGCTTTCTTT. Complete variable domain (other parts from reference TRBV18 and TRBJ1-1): NAGVMQNPRHLVRRRGQEARLRCSPMKGHSHVYWYRQLPEEGLKFMVYLQKENIIDESGMPKERFSAEFPKEGPSILRIQQVVRGDSAAYFCASGQSGDTEAFFGQGTRLTVV.

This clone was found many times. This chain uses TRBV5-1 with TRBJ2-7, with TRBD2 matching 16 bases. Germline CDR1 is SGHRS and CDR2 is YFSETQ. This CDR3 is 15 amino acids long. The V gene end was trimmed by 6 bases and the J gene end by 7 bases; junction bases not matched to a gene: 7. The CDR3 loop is CASTPGTSGRVEQYF. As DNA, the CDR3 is TGCGCCAGCACTCCCGGGACTAGCGGGAGGGTGGAGCAGTACTTC.

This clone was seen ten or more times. In nucleotides, the CDR3 is TGTGCCAGCAGCTTAAGGTCAGGGGACAATGAGCAGTTCTTC. Its translation: CASSLRSGDNEQFF. V is TRBV7-9 and J is TRBJ2-1; D possibly corresponds to TRBD1 (6 bases). V dropped 2 bases and J dropped 5 bases, with 10 bases sitting between them. The germline gives CDR1 SEHNR, CDR2 FQNEAQ (reference sequence). The CDR3 consists of 14 residues.

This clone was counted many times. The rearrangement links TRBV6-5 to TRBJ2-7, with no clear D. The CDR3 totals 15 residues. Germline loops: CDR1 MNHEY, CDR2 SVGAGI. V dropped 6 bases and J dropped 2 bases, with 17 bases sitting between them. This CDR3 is CASSQSGFSAYEQYF. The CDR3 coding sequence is TGTGCCAGCAGCCAGTCCGGGTTCTCCGCCTACGAGCAGTACTTC.

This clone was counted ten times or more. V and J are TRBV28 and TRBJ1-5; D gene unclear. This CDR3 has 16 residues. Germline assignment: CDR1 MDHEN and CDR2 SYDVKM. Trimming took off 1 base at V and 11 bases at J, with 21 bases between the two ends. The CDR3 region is CASSLYQTVRFAAQHF. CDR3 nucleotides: TGTGCCAGCAGTTTATACCAGACCGTGAGGTTCGCGGCCCAGCATTTT.

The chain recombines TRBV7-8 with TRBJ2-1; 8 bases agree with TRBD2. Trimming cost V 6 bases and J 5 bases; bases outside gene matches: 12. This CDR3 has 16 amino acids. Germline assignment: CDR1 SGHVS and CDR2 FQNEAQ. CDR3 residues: CASSRTSGGSNNEQFF. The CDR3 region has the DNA TGTGCCAGCAGTCGAACCTCGGGGGGGTCCAACAATGAGCAGTTCTTC. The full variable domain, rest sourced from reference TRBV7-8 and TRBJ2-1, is GAGVSQSPRYKVAKRGQDVALRCDPISGHVSLFWYQQALGQGPEFLTYFQNEAQLDKSGLPSDRFFAERPEGSVSTLKIQRTQQEDSAVYLCASSRTSGGSNNEQFFGPGTRLTVL.

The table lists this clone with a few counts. CDR3 nucleotide sequence: TGTGCCAGCAGGGACAGGGGATGGGAGCAGTACTTC. Translating it yields CASRDRGWEQYF. The chain links TRBV27 to TRBJ2-7; the match to TRBD1 covers 9 bases. The germline CDR1 and CDR2 sequences are MNHEY and SMNVEV (reference sequence). J gave up 7 bases and V 6 bases, and 4 bases lay outside the gene matches. The length of the CDR3 is 12 residues.

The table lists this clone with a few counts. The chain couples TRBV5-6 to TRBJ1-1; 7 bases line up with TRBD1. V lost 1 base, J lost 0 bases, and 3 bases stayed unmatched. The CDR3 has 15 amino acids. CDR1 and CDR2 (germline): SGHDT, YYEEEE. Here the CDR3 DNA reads TGTGCCAGCAGCTTGCCGGGACAGATGAACACTGAAGCTTTCTTT. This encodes CASSLPGQMNTEAFF.